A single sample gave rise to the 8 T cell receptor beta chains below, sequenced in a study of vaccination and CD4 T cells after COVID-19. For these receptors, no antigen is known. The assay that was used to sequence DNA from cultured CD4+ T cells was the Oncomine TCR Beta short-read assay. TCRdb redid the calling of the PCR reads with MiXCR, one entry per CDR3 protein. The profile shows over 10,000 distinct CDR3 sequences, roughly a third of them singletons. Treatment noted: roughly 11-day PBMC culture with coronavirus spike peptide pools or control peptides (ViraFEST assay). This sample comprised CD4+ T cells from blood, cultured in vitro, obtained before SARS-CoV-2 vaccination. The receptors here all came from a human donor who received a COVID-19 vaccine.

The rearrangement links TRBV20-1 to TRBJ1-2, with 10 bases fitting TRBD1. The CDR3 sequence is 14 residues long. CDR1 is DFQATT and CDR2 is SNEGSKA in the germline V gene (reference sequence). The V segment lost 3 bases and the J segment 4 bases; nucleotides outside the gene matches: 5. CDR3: CSASRDRGLYGYTF. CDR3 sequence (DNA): TGCAGTGCTAGCCGGGACAGGGGCCTCTATGGCTACACCTTC.

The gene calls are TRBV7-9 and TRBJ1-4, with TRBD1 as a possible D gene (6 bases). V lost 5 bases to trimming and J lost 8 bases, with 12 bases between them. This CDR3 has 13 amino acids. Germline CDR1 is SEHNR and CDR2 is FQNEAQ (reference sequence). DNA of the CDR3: TGTGCCAGCAGCCTGCGGGACACGGAAAAACTGTTTTTT. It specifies CASSLRDTEKLFF. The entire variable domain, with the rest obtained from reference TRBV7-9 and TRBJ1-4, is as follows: DTGVSQNPRHKITKRGQNVTFRCDPISEHNRLYWYRQTLGQGPEFLTYFQNEAQLEKSRLLSDRFSAERPKGSFSTLEIQRTEQGDSAMYLCASSLRDTEKLFFGSGTQLSVL.

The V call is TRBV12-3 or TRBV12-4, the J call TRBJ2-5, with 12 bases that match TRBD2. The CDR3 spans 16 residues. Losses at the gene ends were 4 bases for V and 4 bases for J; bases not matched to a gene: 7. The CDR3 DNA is TGTGCCAGCAGTTCGGGAACTAGCGGGGGGAGAGAGACCCAGTACTTC. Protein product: CASSSGTSGGRETQYF.

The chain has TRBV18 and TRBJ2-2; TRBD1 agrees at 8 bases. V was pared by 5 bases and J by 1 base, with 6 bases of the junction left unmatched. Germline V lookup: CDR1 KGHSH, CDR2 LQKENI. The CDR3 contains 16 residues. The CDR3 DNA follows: TGTGCCAGCTCAGCTCCGGGACAGGTGAACACCGGGGAGCTGTTTTTT. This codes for CASSAPGQVNTGELFF. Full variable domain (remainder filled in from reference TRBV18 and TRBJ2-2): NAGVMQNPRHLVRRRGQEARLRCSPMKGHSHVYWYRQLPEEGLKFMVYLQKENIIDESGMPKERFSAEFPKEGPSILRIQQVVRGDSAAYFCASSAPGQVNTGELFFGEGSRLTVL.

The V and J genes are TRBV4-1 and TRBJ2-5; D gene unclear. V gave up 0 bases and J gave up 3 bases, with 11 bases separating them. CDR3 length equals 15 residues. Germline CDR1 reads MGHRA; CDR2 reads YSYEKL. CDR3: CASSQDQVPEETQYF. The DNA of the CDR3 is TGCGCCAGCAGCCAAGATCAGGTCCCGGAAGAGACCCAGTACTTC.

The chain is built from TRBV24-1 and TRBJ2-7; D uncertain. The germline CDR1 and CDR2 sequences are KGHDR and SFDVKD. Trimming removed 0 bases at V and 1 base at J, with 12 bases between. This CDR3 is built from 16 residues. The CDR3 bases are TGTGCCACCAGTGATTTGCAGGCGCGCCCATCCTACGAGCAGTACTTC. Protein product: CATSDLQARPSYEQYF.

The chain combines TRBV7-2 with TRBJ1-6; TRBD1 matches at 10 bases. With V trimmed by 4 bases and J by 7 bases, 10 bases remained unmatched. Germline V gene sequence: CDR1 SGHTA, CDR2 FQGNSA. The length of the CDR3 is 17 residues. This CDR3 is CASSSRQGALTNSPLHF. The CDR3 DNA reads TGTGCCAGCAGCTCCCGACAGGGGGCTTTAACGAATTCACCCCTCCACTTT.

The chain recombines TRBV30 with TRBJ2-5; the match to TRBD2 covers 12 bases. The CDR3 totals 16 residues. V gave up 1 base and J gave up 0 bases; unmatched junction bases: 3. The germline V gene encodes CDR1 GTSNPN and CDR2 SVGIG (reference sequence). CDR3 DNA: TGTGCCTGGAGTGAACTAGCGGGGGGCCACCAAGAGACCCAGTACTTC. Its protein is CAWSELAGGHQETQYF.